This passage covers 32 T cell receptor beta chains from one sample sequenced in a study of radiotherapy plus CTLA-4 blockade in lung cancer. Profiled with immunoSEQ multiplex PCR; TCRdb holds only in-frame clones, not every one. The sample holds approximately 52,000 clones, around 79% seen once. Sequences were derived from peripheral blood, sampled from a patient treated with radiotherapy plus ipilimumab. The source is a human donor with non-small cell lung cancer whose response to radiotherapy plus ipilimumab could not be evaluated.

The rearrangement uses TRBV11-3 and TRBJ1-3; D is uncertain. CDR1 is SGHNT, CDR2 YENEEA, per germline. Trimming took off 0 bases at V and 2 bases at J, with 8 bases between the two ends. The CDR3 is made up of 15 amino acids. CDR3 residues: CASSLESTTGNTIYF. DNA for the CDR3: TGTGCCAGCAGCTTAGAATCTACGACTGGAAACACCATATATTTT.

The rearrangement joins TRBV4-2 to TRBJ2-3; 8 nucleotides align to TRBD2. Per the germline V gene, CDR1 is LGHNA and CDR2 is YNFKEQ. The CDR3 totals 19 residues. The ends lost 3 bases at V and 5 bases at J; junction bases unmatched: 19. CDR3 in DNA: TGTGCCAGCAGCCATGGTTATCGACGGGGGGGCTCACAAGGAGATACGCAGTATTTT. This codes for CASSHGYRRGGSQGDTQYF.

This sequence joins TRBV5-1 and TRBJ1-2, with TRBD1 identical over 7 bases. V lost 4 bases, J lost 2 bases, and 5 bases stayed unmatched. This CDR3 spans 14 amino acids. Germline V gives CDR1 SGHRS, CDR2 YFSETQ. CDR3 in amino acids: CASSLRQGNYGYTF. The CDR3 DNA reads as TGCGCCAGCAGCCTCCGACAGGGAAACTATGGCTACACCTTC.

This chain uses TRBV5-1 with TRBJ2-2, with 12 bases lining up with TRBD1. Germline V lookup: CDR1 SGHRS, CDR2 YFSETQ. The ends lost 0 bases at V and 4 bases at J; junction bases unmatched: 4. This CDR3 has 17 amino acids. The CDR3 loop is CASSLAGQGAITGELFF. CDR3 nucleotide sequence: TGCGCCAGCAGCTTGGCGGGACAGGGGGCAATCACCGGGGAGCTGTTTTTT.

With respect to this clone: Compared with germline, one end of the junction differs, possibly owing to a read error. The sample holds other DNA sequences that translate to the same CDR3. The chain uses TRBV29-1 and TRBJ2-1; 7 nucleotides match TRBD1. Per the germline V gene, CDR1 is SQVTM and CDR2 is ANQGSEA. The CDR3 runs 14 residues. The CDR3 sequence: CSVRQGFSYNEQFF. The CDR3 bases are TGCAGCGTGAGACAGGGATTTTCCTACAATGAGCAATTCTTC.

The chain couples TRBV30 to TRBJ2-7; weak D call: TRBD2 (7 bases). This CDR3 has 14 residues. Deletions cut 3 bases from V and 3 bases from J, with 15 bases between. Per germline, CDR1 GTSNPN and CDR2 SVGIG (reference sequence). In DNA, the CDR3 is TGTGCCTGGAGGAAAGCGGGACATAGCTACGAGCAGTACTTC. It specifies CAWRKAGHSYEQYF.

The chain is built from TRBV13 and TRBJ2-1; TRBD2 aligns across 9 bases. CDR1 and CDR2 (germline): PRHDT, FYEKMQ (reference sequence). The CDR3 extends over 17 amino acids. V lost 5 bases and J lost 6; bases outside the gene matches: 14. CDR3: CASSPSRWAGGINEQFF. The CDR3 nucleotides read TGTGCCAGCAGCCCATCCCGGTGGGCGGGAGGGATCAATGAGCAGTTCTTC. The full variable domain, in which reference TRBV13 and TRBJ2-1 provide the parts outside the CDR3, is AAGVIQSPRHLIKEKRETATLKCYPIPRHDTVYWYQQGPGQDPQFLISFYEKMQSDKGSIPDRFSAQQFSDYHSELNMSSLELGDSALYFCASSPSRWAGGINEQFFGPGTRLTVL.

The rearrangement uses TRBV7-2 and TRBJ2-7, with 12 bases matching TRBD2. This CDR3 is built from 16 residues. The germline gives CDR1 SGHTA, CDR2 FQGNSA. V was pared by 2 bases and J by 5 bases, with 7 bases of the junction left unmatched. The CDR3 bases are TGTGCCAGCAGCTTACGGCTAGCGGGGGGGGGCCACGAGCAGTACTTC. The encoded protein is CASSLRLAGGGHEQYF. The whole variable domain, filled in from reference TRBV7-2 and TRBJ2-7, reads GAGVSQSPSNKVTEKGKDVELRCDPISGHTALYWYRQSLGQGLEFLIYFQGNSAPDKSGLPSDRFSAERTGGSVSTLTIQRTQQEDSAVYLCASSLRLAGGGHEQYFGPGTRLTVT.

The chain employs TRBV9 and TRBJ2-3, with 7 bases matching TRBD1. The germline gives CDR1 SGDLS, CDR2 YYNGEE. This CDR3 spans 17 amino acids. The trim removed 3 bases at V and 6 bases at J, leaving 16 bases unmatched. CDR3 nucleotide sequence: TGTGCCAGCAGCGGCAGTCAGGGGGATGGGGCACGGGATACGCAGTATTTT. It translates to CASSGSQGDGARDTQYF.

This clone was observed once. The CDR3 DNA is TGTGCCAGTAGCCCTCAGGGGAATGAGCAGTTCTTC. The encoded protein is CASSPQGNEQFF. The V and J genes are TRBV19 and TRBJ2-1; maybe TRBD1 (6 bases). The CDR3 loop spans 12 amino acids. Germline V CDR1 and CDR2: LNHDA, SQIVND (reference sequence). Trimming removed 6 bases from V and 7 bases from J, with 10 bases in between.

The chain joins TRBV2 to TRBJ1-2, with a tentative D call TRBD1 (5 bases). This CDR3 is 12 amino acids long. V lost 4 bases and J 6 bases, leaving 9 bases between the germline ends. Germline CDR1 and CDR2: SNHLY and FYNNEI. In nucleotides, the CDR3 is TGTGCCAGCAGTGGACAGATGAATGGCTACACCTTC. Encoded protein: CASSGQMNGYTF. Supplemented by reference TRBV2 and TRBJ1-2, the full variable domain reads EPEVTQTPSHQVTQMGQEVILRCVPISNHLYFYWYRQILGQKVEFLVSFYNNEISEKSEIFDDQFSVERPDGSNFTLKIRSTKLEDSAMYFCASSGQMNGYTFGSGTRLTVV.

Comment on this clone: One end of the junction varies from germline; a read error may be responsible. The J gene is TRBJ1-5, the V gene TRBV30; a weak D match, TRBD1 (5 bases). This CDR3 comprises 15 residues. Germline V lookup: CDR1 GTSNPN, CDR2 SVGIG (reference sequence). The CDR3 DNA sequence: TGTGCCTGGAGTGTACGGGGGGTTGGCAATCGGCCCCAGCATTTT. Encoded protein: CAWSVRGVGNRPQHF.

This rearrangement joins TRBV5-4 to TRBJ1-2, with 7 nucleotides matching TRBD1. This CDR3 spans 14 amino acids. Germline CDR1 SGHNT, CDR2 YYREEE (reference sequence). V lost 5 bases and J lost 2; bases outside the gene matches: 6. The CDR3 DNA reads as TGTGCCAGCAGACAGGGGCTGTTAAACTATGGCTACACCTTC. It codes for CASRQGLLNYGYTF.

This chain links TRBV9 with TRBJ2-3; D is undetermined. Germline CDR1 SGDLS, CDR2 YYNGEE. V lost 4 bases and J 10 bases, leaving 16 bases between the germline ends. The CDR3 is 13 residues long. Here the CDR3 DNA reads TGTGCCAGCAGCCCTGATGAGGCGTCATCGCAGTATTTT. This codes for CASSPDEASSQYF.

V usage is TRBV10-3 and J usage is TRBJ1-5; 7 positions match TRBD1. CDR1 is ENHRY, CDR2 SYGVKD, per germline. CDR3 size: 15 residues. V shed 2 bases and J 3 bases; nucleotides not matched to a gene: 4. The DNA of the CDR3 is TGTGCCATCAGTGAGGGCAGGGGGACCAATCAGCCCCAGCATTTT. Translating it yields CAISEGRGTNQPQHF.

Comment on this clone: The conserved closing phenylalanine or tryptophan is absent in this CDR3, likely reflecting a read error. The DNA is left out, because the CDR3 cannot be placed on it with certainty; the CDR3 is given as TCRdb lists it. The chain links TRBV7-2 to TRBJ1-2; the table's D call, TRBD1, was not checked against the DNA. Germline CDR1 and CDR2: SGHTA and FQGNSA. The CDR3 adds up to 14 amino acids, both ends counted. CDR3 amino acids: CASSLAGTADPHKL.

The chain joins TRBV18 to TRBJ1-3; D is unresolved. Per the germline V gene, CDR1 is KGHSH and CDR2 is LQKENI. V lost 4 bases to trimming and J lost 2 bases, with 9 bases between them. The CDR3 is 14 residues long. CDR3 bases: TGTGCCAGCTCACTAAGCGCAGCTGGAAACACCATATATTTT. It translates to CASSLSAAGNTIYF.

CDR3 region: CASGDRAANVLTF. CDR3 DNA: TGTGCCAGCGGCGACAGGGCGGCCAACGTCCTGACTTTC. The chain has TRBV9 and TRBJ2-6, with 7 bases that match TRBD1. Germline V lookup: CDR1 SGDLS, CDR2 YYNGEE. The CDR3 runs to 13 residues. V was pared by 7 bases and J by 6 bases, with 4 bases of the junction left unmatched.

The chain recombines TRBV6-6 with TRBJ2-2, with D unresolved. There are 14 residues in the CDR3. Trimming shortened V by 6 bases and J by 1 base, and 9 bases separated the two germline ends. CDR1 and CDR2 (germline): MNHNY, SVGAGI (reference sequence). The CDR3 DNA reads as TGTGCCAGCAGCCCCACACGGAACACCGGGGAGCTGTTTTTT. It translates to CASSPTRNTGELFF.

This clone is medium-sized by share. The chain employs TRBV4-2 and TRBJ1-5, with D possibly TRBD1 on 5 matching bases. Trimming pared 2 bases from V and 9 bases from J, leaving 11 bases between. The CDR3 has 13 residues. The germline V gene has CDR1 LGHNA and CDR2 YNFKEQ. As DNA, the CDR3 is TGTGCCAGCAGCCAATGGGAAGGGGCGCCCCAGCATTTT. It translates to CASSQWEGAPQHF.

The chain has TRBV19 and TRBJ1-5, with D perhaps TRBD1 (6 bases). Germline V CDR1 and CDR2: LNHDA, SQIVND (reference sequence). V was trimmed by 11 bases and J by 0 bases, leaving 17 bases between them. The CDR3 is 15 residues long. CDR3 amino acids: CAYSTGTFSNQPQHF. The CDR3, as DNA: TGTGCCTACTCAACAGGGACGTTTAGCAATCAGCCCCAGCATTTT. Complete variable domain (other parts from reference TRBV19 and TRBJ1-5): DGGITQSPKYLFRKEGQNVTLSCEQNLNHDAMYWYRQDPGQGLRLIYYSQIVNDFQKGDIAEGYSVSREKKESFPLTVTSAQKNPTAFYLCAYSTGTFSNQPQHFGDGTRLSIL.

The CDR3 DNA follows: TGTGCCAGTCTACTGGACTCGAGCTCCTACAATGAGCAGTTCTTC. Translation: CASLLDSSSYNEQFF. V is TRBV7-2 and J is TRBJ2-1, with D tentatively TRBD2 (5 bases). In germline, CDR1 is SGHTA, CDR2 FQGNSA. The CDR3 spans 15 residues. Trimming removed 9 bases at V and 0 bases at J, with 15 bases between.

The CDR3 region has the DNA TGTGCCAGCAGTTTATTTCCAGAGGGCGGGGAGCTGTTTTTT. Its translation is CASSLFPEGGELFF. V is TRBV27 and J is TRBJ2-2; D might be TRBD2 (5 bases). Germline V lookup: CDR1 MNHEY, CDR2 SMNVEV (reference sequence). This CDR3 region has 14 residues. V gave up 1 base and J gave up 7 bases, with 10 bases separating them.

V is TRBV5-1 and J is TRBJ2-3; 11 bases map to TRBD2. Germline CDR1 reads SGHRS; CDR2 reads YFSETQ. The CDR3 consists of 16 residues. V was pared by 1 base and J by 9 bases, with 10 bases of the junction left unmatched. CDR3 amino acids: CASSLRASGGRDTQYF. For the CDR3, the DNA is TGCGCCAGCAGCTTGAGGGCTAGCGGGGGGAGGGACACGCAGTATTTT.

J is TRBJ2-2 and V is TRBV6-4, with D possibly being TRBD1 (5 bases). Germline values: CDR1 MRHNA, CDR2 SNTAGT. V was clipped by 4 bases and J by 3 bases, with 9 bases between them. CDR3 length: 14 amino acids. CDR3 residues: CASSAQGDTGELFF. CDR3 DNA: TGTGCCAGCAGTGCGCAGGGTGACACCGGGGAGCTGTTTTTT.

The gene calls are TRBV4-3 and TRBJ2-1; TRBD1 aligns across 8 bases. Germline values: CDR1 LGHNA, CDR2 YSLEER. This CDR3 comprises 15 residues. The junction had 4 bases not matched to a gene; V was cut back by 4 bases and J by 2 bases. The CDR3 spells CASSPQGAAYNEQFF. The CDR3 coding sequence is TGCGCCAGCAGCCCCCAGGGGGCGGCCTACAATGAGCAGTTCTTC.

The chain combines TRBV29-1 with TRBJ2-1, with TRBD2 identical over 8 bases. J lost 8 bases, V lost 2 bases, and 8 bases had no gene match. The length of the CDR3 is 14 residues. Per germline, CDR1 SQVTM and CDR2 ANQGSEA. The CDR3 reads CSVESLAGRDEQFF. The CDR3 DNA follows: TGCAGCGTTGAAAGTTTAGCGGGACGGGATGAGCAGTTCTTC.

The chain carries TRBV7-2 and TRBJ2-7, with TRBD2 matching 8 bases. V lost 1 base and J lost 7; bases outside the gene matches: 6. The germline V gene encodes CDR1 SGHTA and CDR2 FQGNSA. The CDR3 covers 14 residues. The CDR3 loop is CASSLVGGGREQYF. Written as DNA, the CDR3 is TGTGCCAGCAGCTTAGTGGGCGGGGGGCGAGAGCAGTACTTC. The entire variable domain, with the rest obtained from reference TRBV7-2 and TRBJ2-7, is as follows: GAGVSQSPSNKVTEKGKDVELRCDPISGHTALYWYRQSLGQGLEFLIYFQGNSAPDKSGLPSDRFSAERTGGSVSTLTIQRTQQEDSAVYLCASSLVGGGREQYFGPGTRLTVT.

This clone is a singleton in its sample. This sequence joins TRBV9 and TRBJ1-5; 8 bases match TRBD1. The junction had 6 bases not matched to a gene; V was cut back by 3 bases and J by 7 bases. Germline V gene sequence: CDR1 SGDLS, CDR2 YYNGEE. The CDR3 covers 14 residues. CDR3 bases: TGTGCCAGCAGCGCCGGACAGGGAAGCCAGCCCCAGCATTTT. Translated: CASSAGQGSQPQHF.

V gene TRBV5-5 combines with J gene TRBJ1-2; possible D gene TRBD1, 5 bases. The V end was cut by 7 bases, the J end by 5 bases, with 15 bases between. The CDR3 spans 13 residues. Germline values: CDR1 SGHKS, CDR2 YYEKEE (reference sequence). The CDR3, as DNA: TGTGCCAGCCGCGAATGGGGGGGTTATGGCTACACCTTC. Residues: CASREWGGYGYTF.

CDR3 nucleotide sequence: TGTGCCAGCAGTTTATTGGAAGCCGGGAGGAACACTGAAGCTTTCTTT. It translates to CASSLLEAGRNTEAFF. The J gene is TRBJ1-1, the V gene TRBV28; no definite D call. The CDR3 has 16 amino acids. The germline V gene encodes CDR1 MDHEN and CDR2 SYDVKM. V gave up 1 base and J gave up 1 base, with 13 bases separating them.

The CDR3 nucleotides are TGCGCCACCTCCTTGGGGCTAGATTACAATGAGCAGTTCTTC. Residues: CATSLGLDYNEQFF. The chain uses TRBV5-1 and TRBJ2-1; a weak D match, TRBD1 (5 bases). The CDR3 covers 14 residues. V was cut by 9 bases and J by 4 bases, with 17 bases left in between. Germline V gene data show CDR1 as SGHRS and CDR2 as YFSETQ. Full variable domain (rest looked up from reference TRBV5-1 and TRBJ2-1): KAGVTQTPRYLIKTRGQQVTLSCSPISGHRSVSWYQQTPGQGLQFLFEYFSETQRNKGNFPGRFSGRQFSNSRSEMNVSTLELGDSALYLCATSLGLDYNEQFFGPGTRLTVL.